Shown below are 12 T cell receptor beta chains from a single sample sequenced in a study of siplizumab effects on memory and regulatory T cells. The table came from immunoSEQ multiplex PCR; TCRdb's copy has only in-frame clones and leaves some out. The sample consists of around 120,000 clones, roughly 94% of them appearing once. Sequences were obtained from non-Treg CD4+ T cells sorted from blood. The source is a human donor in good health.

The chain employs TRBV7-8 and TRBJ1-6; TRBD1 aligns across 9 bases. The trim removed 5 bases at V and 7 bases at J, leaving 9 bases unmatched. Per germline, CDR1 SGHVS and CDR2 FQNEAQ. The CDR3 is made up of 16 amino acids. CDR3 in amino acids: CASSPPGQGRNSPLHF. The CDR3 DNA follows: TGTGCCAGCAGCCCTCCGGGACAGGGCCGCAATTCACCCCTCCACTTT. The variable domain in full, with the rest retrieved from reference TRBV7-8 and TRBJ1-6, is GAGVSQSPRYKVAKRGQDVALRCDPISGHVSLFWYQQALGQGPEFLTYFQNEAQLDKSGLPSDRFFAERPEGSVSTLKIQRTQQEDSAVYLCASSPPGQGRNSPLHFGNGTRLTVT.

In its sample, this clone was seen once. This chain uses TRBV5-5 with TRBJ2-2, with 9 positions matching TRBD1. Trimming took 4 bases from V and 4 from J; bases not matched to a gene: 8. Germline CDR1 and CDR2: SGHKS and YYEKEE (reference sequence). This CDR3 is built from 16 residues. The CDR3 reads CASSPLQGAGTGELFF. The CDR3 nucleotides read TGTGCCAGCAGCCCTTTACAGGGGGCCGGCACCGGGGAGCTGTTTTTT.

The chain links TRBV5-1 to TRBJ1-1; no clear D gene. The CDR3 extends over 14 amino acids. The germline gives CDR1 SGHRS, CDR2 YFSETQ. V shed 3 bases and J shed 2 bases, with 11 bases lying between them. This CDR3 is CASSWGHQNTEAFF. CDR3 sequence (DNA): TGCGCCAGCAGCTGGGGTCATCAAAACACTGAAGCTTTCTTT.

The chain couples TRBV6-5 to TRBJ2-5; perhaps TRBD2 as D (5 bases). CDR3 size: 13 residues. Germline V gene data show CDR1 as MNHEY and CDR2 as SVGAGI. Trimming shortened V by 6 bases and J by 1 base, and 9 bases separated the two germline ends. This CDR3 reads CASSSSLQETQYF. CDR3 DNA: TGTGCCAGCAGCTCTAGCCTCCAAGAGACCCAGTACTTC.

V gene TRBV6-5 combines with J gene TRBJ2-2; a possible D gene is TRBD2 (6 bases). Germline lookup yields CDR1 MNHEY and CDR2 SVGAGI. This CDR3 comprises 15 residues. Trimming left V 5 bases short and J 5 bases short, with 15 bases between. The CDR3 here is CASSPGGTWTGELFF. The CDR3 DNA is TGTGCCAGCAGTCCCGGGGGTACATGGACCGGGGAGCTGTTTTTT.

This clone is a singleton in its sample. J is TRBJ2-7 and V is TRBV5-6; maybe TRBD1 (5 bases). This CDR3 has 16 amino acids. The germline V and J ends were trimmed by 0 bases and 2 bases, with 15 bases remaining between them. Germline V gives CDR1 SGHDT, CDR2 YYEEEE. Here the CDR3 DNA reads TGTGCCAGCAGCTTGGTTGTGACAGTGGAACCCTACGAGCAGTACTTC. Its protein product is CASSLVVTVEPYEQYF.

The chain recombines TRBV6-5 with TRBJ1-5; D perhaps matches TRBD1 (5 bases). This CDR3 spans 13 amino acids. Trimming took off 6 bases at V and 5 bases at J, with 11 bases between the two ends. Germline V gene lookup returns CDR1 MNHEY and CDR2 SVGAGI. This CDR3 reads CASRGGEDQPQHF. The CDR3 DNA sequence: TGTGCCAGCAGGGGAGGGGAAGATCAGCCCCAGCATTTT.

V and J are TRBV5-1 and TRBJ1-2; D call uncertain. CDR1 and CDR2 (germline): SGHRS, YFSETQ. The CDR3 loop spans 13 amino acids. Trimming stripped 0 bases from V and 2 bases from J, with 5 bases between. CDR3 coding DNA: TGCGCCAGCAGCTTGGAAGGAAACTATGGCTACACCTTC. Its protein product is CASSLEGNYGYTF.

V is TRBV7-6 and J is TRBJ2-5, with D possibly TRBD1 on 6 matching bases. The better agreement between TRBJ2-7 and the DNA end casts doubt on the J call. The germline gives CDR1 SGHVS, CDR2 FNYEAQ. CDR3 length: 14 amino acids. In DNA, the CDR3 is TGTGCCAGCAGACCCGACAGGAATCCCTACGAGCAGTACTTC. Its translation: CASRPDRNPYEQYF.

CDR3 coding DNA: TGTGCCAGTGACAGGGGCTACACCGGGGAGCTGTTTTTT. Translating it yields CASDRGYTGELFF. The V and J genes are TRBV7-2 and TRBJ2-2; 8 bases agree with TRBD1. In germline, CDR1 is SGHTA, CDR2 FQGNSA. This CDR3 has 13 residues. Losses at the gene ends were 9 bases for V and 3 bases for J; bases not matched to a gene: 3. Combining the CDR3 with reference TRBV7-2 and TRBJ2-2 gives the whole variable domain GAGVSQSPSNKVTEKGKDVELRCDPISGHTALYWYRQSLGQGLEFLIYFQGNSAPDKSGLPSDRFSAERTGGSVSTLTIQRTQQEDSAVYLCASDRGYTGELFFGEGSRLTVL.

The J gene is TRBJ2-3, the V gene TRBV5-8, with D perhaps given as TRBD1 or TRBD2 (5 bases each). The V gene lost 1 base and the J gene lost 4 bases, with 7 bases spanning the gap. This CDR3 region has 13 residues. Germline V gene lookup returns CDR1 SGHTS and CDR2 YDEGEE. The CDR3 loop reads CASSLRGPDTQYF. CDR3 nucleotides: TGTGCCAGCAGCTTGAGGGGACCAGATACGCAGTATTTT.

The J gene is TRBJ2-5, the V gene TRBV7-8; 9 positions agree with TRBD2. Germline-derived CDR1 and CDR2 are SGHVS and FQNEAQ. This CDR3 has 16 residues. J gave up 4 bases and V 5 bases, and 11 bases lay outside the gene matches. The CDR3 loop is CASSPSGASGVETQYF. DNA for the CDR3: TGTGCCAGCAGCCCTTCTGGGGCTAGCGGGGTAGAGACCCAGTACTTC.